A single sample gave rise to the 10 T cell receptor beta chains below, sequenced in a study of T-cell reconstitution after alpha-beta-depleted transplantation in children. TCRbeta library preparation incorporated unique molecular identifiers. TCRdb re-called the PCR reads with MiXCR, one entry per CDR3 protein. The top ten hold roughly 4% of the sample, which has about 610,000 distinct CDR3 sequences, 8% to 11% seen once. The starting material was PBMCs from the stem cell graft donor, obtained from the stem cell graft. These receptors all stem from a human donor who donated a stem cell graft to a child with acute myeloid leukemia.

The V and J genes are TRBV24-1 and TRBJ2-2; possibly TRBD1 for D (5 bases). This CDR3 is 13 amino acids long. CDR1 KGHDR and CDR2 SFDVKD come from the germline V gene. V lost 4 bases to trimming and J lost 6 bases, with 8 bases between them. As DNA, the CDR3 is TGTGCCACCAGTGACAGGGATCCCGGGGAGCTGTTTTTT. It encodes CATSDRDPGELFF.

This clonotype was seen repeatedly, ten times or more. The rearrangement uses TRBV20-1 and TRBJ2-7; TRBD1 aligns across 10 bases. This CDR3 has 14 residues. The germline CDR1 and CDR2 sequences are DFQATT and SNEGSKA (reference sequence). With V trimmed by 3 bases and J by 2 bases, 4 bases remained unmatched. As DNA, the CDR3 is TGCAGTGCTAGCCGGGGACAGGGGCCCTACGAGCAGTACTTC. It translates to CSASRGQGPYEQYF.

This chain joins TRBV5-1 and TRBJ2-1; 12 nucleotides align to TRBD2. Trimming took 2 bases from V and 7 from J; bases not matched to a gene: 7. The V gene's germline CDR1 is SGHRS and CDR2 YFSETQ. The CDR3 is 16 residues long. The CDR3 sequence: CASSFFLAGGSNEQFF. DNA for the CDR3: TGCGCCAGCAGCTTTTTTCTAGCGGGAGGGTCGAATGAGCAGTTCTTC. The full variable domain, in which reference TRBV5-1 and TRBJ2-1 provide the parts outside the CDR3, is KAGVTQTPRYLIKTRGQQVTLSCSPISGHRSVSWYQQTPGQGLQFLFEYFSETQRNKGNFPGRFSGRQFSNSRSEMNVSTLELGDSALYLCASSFFLAGGSNEQFFGPGTRLTVL.

The V and J genes are TRBV20-1 and TRBJ2-1, with 11 bases that match TRBD2. CDR1 is DFQATT and CDR2 is SNEGSKA in the germline V gene (reference sequence). The junction had 6 bases not matched to a gene; V was cut back by 4 bases and J by 7 bases. This CDR3 is 14 amino acids long. In nucleotides, the CDR3 is TGCAGTGCTACGCCGGCTAGCGGGAGGAATGAGCAGTTCTTC. Encoded protein: CSATPASGRNEQFF.

This clonotype was seen repeatedly, ten times or more. The gene calls are TRBV10-3 and TRBJ2-1, with TRBD2 identical over 15 bases. Looked up from germline, CDR1 is ENHRY and CDR2 is SYGVKD. V trimming: 9 bases; J trimming: 13 bases; junction bases outside the gene matches: 4. CDR3 length: 12 amino acids. DNA for the CDR3: TGTGCCATTGGACTAGCGGGAGGGATCCAGTTCTTC. Protein: CAIGLAGGIQFF.

Many counts were recorded for this clonotype. V usage is TRBV10-3 and J usage is TRBJ2-2; 7 bases map to TRBD2. The V gene end was trimmed by 2 bases and the J gene end by 1 base; junction bases not matched to a gene: 1. The germline gives CDR1 ENHRY, CDR2 SYGVKD. The CDR3 consists of 15 residues. CDR3 in amino acids: CAISEGGRNTGELFF. Written as DNA, the CDR3 is TGTGCCATCAGTGAGGGCGGGAGGAACACCGGGGAGCTGTTTTTT.

The rearrangement links TRBV4-2 to TRBJ1-1, with D uncertain. The CDR3 contains 15 residues. Germline V gene data show CDR1 as LGHNA and CDR2 as YNFKEQ. Trimming removed 5 bases from V and 4 bases from J, with 17 bases in between. For the CDR3, the DNA is TGTGCCAGCAGCTCAAAGGGATTTGGTAGCACTGAAGCTTTCTTT. Translated: CASSSKGFGSTEAFF.

This sequence joins TRBV4-3 and TRBJ1-2, with D hard to call. CDR1 and CDR2 from the germline V gene are LGHNA and YSLEER. Trimming cost V 0 bases and J 3 bases, with 11 bases left between them. The CDR3 is 15 amino acids. DNA of the CDR3: TGCGCCAGCAGCCAAGATGCCACCGGGGACTATGGCTACACCTTC. Translation: CASSQDATGDYGYTF.

A few counts support this clonotype. The chain carries TRBV10-3 and TRBJ1-2; 8 bases fit TRBD1. CDR3 length: 14 residues. V was clipped by 10 bases and J by 0 bases; unmatched bases: 7. From germline, CDR1 is ENHRY and CDR2 SYGVKD. CDR3 DNA sequence: TGTGCCACCGGATACAGGGGGTCTAACTATGGCTACACCTTC. Translating it yields CATGYRGSNYGYTF.

This rearrangement joins TRBV28 to TRBJ2-1, with TRBD2 matching over 15 bases. The CDR3 sequence is 19 residues long. The germline V gene encodes CDR1 MDHEN and CDR2 SYDVKM. J lost 3 bases, V lost 7 bases, and 13 bases had no gene match. The CDR3 here is CASITGGLAGGFYYNEQFF. The CDR3 region has the DNA TGTGCCAGCATCACGGGGGGACTAGCGGGAGGATTTTACTACAATGAGCAGTTCTTC. Full variable domain (missing parts from reference TRBV28 and TRBJ2-1): DVKVTQSSRYLVKRTGEKVFLECVQDMDHENMFWYRQDPGLGLRLIYFSYDVKMKEKGDIPEGYSVSREKKERFSLILESASTNQTSMYLCASITGGLAGGFYYNEQFFGPGTRLTVL.